The following is a TCR beta chain sequence with its context. Its antigen is unidentified. There are 13 residues in the CDR3. The V gene's germline CDR1 is SQVTM and CDR2 ANQGSEA. Unmatched junction bases numbered 5, after V lost 4 bases and J lost 4 bases. This sample was included in a study of beta chain features in type 1 diabetes. As for the study in general: Summed over all samples, the examined sorted cells came to under 110,000,000. General study results and limits: All four CD4+ subsets from Type 1 diabetes patients carried moderately but significantly shorter TCRB CDR3s. The naive, central memory and Treg TCRB repertoires looked more alike in patients than they did in healthy donors.

Expressed TCRB transcripts were sequenced after all isolated RNA was converted to cDNA. TCRdb's copy holds only in-frame clones and misses some; the assay was immunoSEQ multiplex PCR. The sample includes 600,000 to 700,000 clones, about an eighth seen only once; the top ten take around 0.12%. Material for sequencing was naive CD4+ T cells from blood. The sequence came from a man aged 30 to 39 with type 1 diabetes. V usage is TRBV29-1 and J usage is TRBJ1-2; 8 bases are shared with TRBD1. CDR3 loop: CSVVTTGAYGYTF. The CDR3 DNA reads TGCAGCGTTGTCACGACAGGGGCCTATGGCTACACCTTC.